A selection of T cell receptor beta chains follows, all from one sample in a study of shared clonotypes between healthy human individuals. Libraries were prepared by immunoSEQ multiplex PCR; TCRdb keeps only in-frame clonotypes and omits some of them. The sample lists roughly 1.4 million clones, about 98.5% occurring once. The sequenced sample consisted of naive CD4+ T cells sorted from blood. The receptors derive from a man aged 25 to 45 in good health. Each CDR3 is given with its conserved first and last residue. The order of the fields is D gene, V gene, clone size, J gene, CDR3 DNA, CDR3 protein. D genes are given only for firm matches. Clone sizes are given selectively: once, few, many, or a class where the clone is expanded.

D: -; V: TRBV7-9; size: -; J: TRBJ1-1; DNA: TGTGCCAGCAGCTTAAGGTTTTGGGAAGAGGACACTGAAGCTTTCTTT; CDR3: CASSLRFWEEDTEAFF
D: TRBD1; V: TRBV28; size: -; J: TRBJ2-5; DNA: TGTGCCAGCAGTTCGACAGGGGAGGAACGAGAGACCCAGTACTTC; CDR3: CASSSTGEERETQYF
D: -; V: TRBV7-2; size: -; J: TRBJ1-1; DNA: TGTGCCAGCAGCTTAGAGATGAACACTGAAGCTTTCTTT; CDR3: CASSLEMNTEAFF
D: -; V: TRBV28; size: -; J: TRBJ1-1; DNA: TGTGCCACCTGGTCGAACACTGAAGCTTTCTTT; CDR3: CATWSNTEAFF
D: TRBD2; V: TRBV7-9; size: -; J: TRBJ2-1; DNA: TGTGCCAGCAAGCGGGGGGCTAGCGGGACAGATGAGCAGTTCTTC; CDR3: CASKRGASGTDEQFF
D: -; V: TRBV30; size: once; J: TRBJ2-1; DNA: TGTGCCTGGAGTGCTGTGGCCTACAATGAGCAGTTCTTC; CDR3: CAWSAVAYNEQFF
D: TRBD1; V: TRBV10-3; size: -; J: TRBJ2-7; DNA: TGTGCCATCAGTCAGGGACAGTTAACCTACGAGCAGTACTTC; CDR3: CAISQGQLTYEQYF
D: TRBD1; V: TRBV28; size: -; J: TRBJ1-2; DNA: TGTGCCAGCACCCCAGACAGGGGGAATCGCTACACCTTC; CDR3: CASTPDRGNRYTF
D: -; V: TRBV20-1; size: -; J: TRBJ2-4; DNA: TGCAGTGCTGCCAAAAACATTCAGTACTTC; CDR3: CSAAKNIQYF
D: TRBD2; V: TRBV5-1; size: -; J: TRBJ2-1; DNA: TGCGCCAGCAGCGGGGGGCTAGCGGGATACAATGAGCAGTTCTTC; CDR3: CASSGGLAGYNEQFF
D: TRBD1; V: TRBV2; size: -; J: TRBJ2-7; DNA: TGTGCGGTGGGACAGGACTTTTACGAGCAGTACTTC; CDR3: CAVGQDFYEQYF
D: TRBD2; V: TRBV5-1; size: -; J: TRBJ2-1; DNA: TGCGCCAGCAGTTTACCCAGCGGGAGGTTTTATGAGCAGTTCTTC; CDR3: CASSLPSGRFYEQFF
D: TRBD2; V: TRBV6-5; size: -; J: TRBJ2-1; DNA: TGTGCCAGCAGTTACTCTCGTTTTAGCGGGATCAATGAGCAGTTCTTC; CDR3: CASSYSRFSGINEQFF
D: -; V: TRBV4-2; size: -; J: TRBJ2-7; DNA: TGTGCCAGCAGCCGAGATCAGGGACTGAGGAACGAGCAGTACTTC; CDR3: CASSRDQGLRNEQYF
D: TRBD1; V: TRBV6-1; size: -; J: TRBJ1-1; DNA: TGTGCCAGCAGTGAAGCGAGGGGGCACACTGAAGCTTTCTTT; CDR3: CASSEARGHTEAFF
D: -; V: TRBV18; size: -; J: TRBJ2-1; DNA: TGTGCCAGCTCACCCCCAACTAGGGGCTGGGATGAGCAGTTCTTC; CDR3: CASSPPTRGWDEQFF
D: TRBD2; V: TRBV5-1; size: -; J: TRBJ2-3; DNA: TGCGCCAGCAGCAAGAGACTAGCGGGGTTGGCAGATACGCAGTATTTT; CDR3: CASSKRLAGLADTQYF
D: -; V: TRBV6-5; size: -; J: TRBJ2-3; DNA: TGTGCCAGCCAGTTCTACAGTTCCACAGATACGCAGTATTTT; CDR3: CASQFYSSTDTQYF
D: -; V: TRBV10-2; size: once; J: TRBJ1-2; DNA: TGCGCCAGCAGTGAGCGGTCGTATGGCTACACCTTC; CDR3: CASSERSYGYTF
D: -; V: TRBV5-4; size: -; J: TRBJ2-1; DNA: TGTGCCAGCAGCTCACAGGTTCCTGACAATGAGCAGTTCTTC; CDR3: CASSSQVPDNEQFF
D: -; V: TRBV4-1; size: -; J: TRBJ2-5; DNA: TGCGCCAGCAGCCAAGATGGAACGGTGGCAAGCCAGGAGACCCAGTACTTC; CDR3: CASSQDGTVASQETQYF
D: TRBD1; V: TRBV19; size: -; J: TRBJ1-1; DNA: TGTGCCAGTAGGAACGGACAGGGTCGGACTGAAGCTTTCTTT; CDR3: CASRNGQGRTEAFF
D: -; V: TRBV4-3; size: -; J: TRBJ1-1; DNA: TGCGCCAGCAGCCACGACCGGAACAGGGATACTGAAGCTTTCTTT; CDR3: CASSHDRNRDTEAFF
D: TRBD2; V: TRBV7-7; size: -; J: TRBJ2-2; DNA: TGTGCCAGCGGAAAAGGGACTAGCGGGAACACCGGGGAGCTGTTTTTT; CDR3: CASGKGTSGNTGELFF